A single sample is the source of the 9 T cell receptor beta chains below, sequenced in a study. MiXCR, run by TCRdb on the RT-PCR reads, gives a single entry per CDR3 protein. This sample carries approximately 720,000 distinct CDR3 sequences, 12% to 15% of them seen once, and the ten largest clones take roughly 3.6%. Sequenced: memory CD4+ T cells from blood. All receptors derive from a female donor in good health, serving as a healthy control.

This clonotype was picked up a small number of times. The chain employs TRBV6-5 and TRBJ2-7; 13 positions match TRBD2. CDR3 length: 13 residues. The V segment lost 8 bases and the J segment 6 bases; nucleotides outside the gene matches: 4. Per germline, CDR1 MNHEY and CDR2 SVGAGI. CDR3 coding DNA: TGTGCCAGCGAGGGACTAGCGGGAACCGAGCAGTACTTC. Translating gives CASEGLAGTEQYF.

This clonotype was detected a few times. The gene calls are TRBV5-1 and TRBJ2-5; no clear D gene. Trimming removed 2 bases from V and 2 bases from J, with 10 bases in between. The CDR3 is 14 residues long. Germline-derived CDR1 and CDR2 are SGHRS and YFSETQ. The CDR3 here is CASSFFGLQETQYF. CDR3 nucleotide sequence: TGCGCCAGCAGCTTTTTCGGGCTTCAAGAGACCCAGTACTTC.

Many counts were recorded for this clonotype. The J gene is TRBJ2-7, the V gene TRBV11-2, with D perhaps given as TRBD1 or TRBD2 (5 bases each). The CDR3 totals 13 residues. Germline V gives CDR1 SGHAT, CDR2 FQNNGV. V was shortened by 5 bases and J by 6 bases, with 14 bases between the two germline ends. The CDR3 nucleotides are TGTGCCAGCAGCCCGATGGGACGTCGCGAGCAGTACTTC. The encoded protein is CASSPMGRREQYF.

In this sample, this clonotype turned up a few times. The chain links TRBV27 to TRBJ2-7, with D possibly being TRBD1 (5 bases). The V end was cut by 4 bases, the J end by 0 bases, with 7 bases between. CDR3 length equals 13 residues. Germline CDR1 reads MNHEY; CDR2 reads SMNVEV (reference sequence). This CDR3 reads CASSSRVSYEQYF. The CDR3 DNA is TGTGCCAGCAGTTCCAGGGTCTCCTACGAGCAGTACTTC.

V is TRBV5-1 and J is TRBJ1-4, with 10 nucleotides matching TRBD1. With 1 base clipped from V and 8 bases from J, the junction kept 11 bases outside the gene matches. This CDR3 comprises 17 residues. CDR1 SGHRS and CDR2 YFSETQ come from the germline V gene. CDR3 in DNA: TGCGCCAGCAGCTTGACCCTCCCGGGGACAGGGGACGAAAAACTGTTTTTT. The encoded protein is CASSLTLPGTGDEKLFF.

V and J are TRBV5-1 and TRBJ2-5; perhaps TRBD1 as D (5 bases). This CDR3 is built from 14 residues. The germline V gene has CDR1 SGHRS and CDR2 YFSETQ. V lost 0 bases to trimming and J lost 4 bases, with 10 bases between them. For the CDR3, the DNA is TGCGCCAGCAGCTTGGTCCCCCAGGGAGAGACCCAGTACTTC. Residues: CASSLVPQGETQYF.

The chain carries TRBV6-2 or TRBV6-3 and TRBJ1-2; D is unresolved. CDR1 is MNHEY and CDR2 is SVGEGT in the germline V gene. V lost 3 bases and J 5 bases, leaving 7 bases between the germline ends. The CDR3 has 12 residues. CDR3 loop: CASSYGEYGYTF. The CDR3 DNA is TGTGCCAGCAGTTATGGGGAATATGGCTACACCTTC.

The chain uses TRBV20-1 and TRBJ2-7; D is undetermined. CDR1 is DFQATT and CDR2 is SNEGSKA in the germline V gene (reference sequence). The V gene lost 6 bases and the J gene lost 6 bases, with 21 bases spanning the gap. This CDR3 contains 14 residues. For the CDR3, the DNA is TGCAGTGCCTACCGGATAGCTCGAGACACCGAGCAGTACTTC. Translating gives CSAYRIARDTEQYF.

This clonotype has a handful of counts. J is TRBJ2-5 and V is TRBV5-1; 12 nucleotides agree with TRBD2. The CDR3 spans 15 residues. Germline trimming cut 3 bases from V and 4 bases from J; bases unmatched to any gene: 4. Germline V lookup: CDR1 SGHRS, CDR2 YFSETQ. For the CDR3, the DNA is TGCGCCAGCAGCTCGACTAGCGGGAGAACAGAGACCCAGTACTTC. It specifies CASSSTSGRTETQYF.